This TCR beta chain was captured by sequencing in a study of PD-L1 blockade in urothelial cancer. In the study overall: Administration of atezolizumab to patients began in about 2014, at 1,200 mg intravenously every 3 weeks. Analyzed time points were 3 weeks (second dose) and 6 weeks after therapy began. Study outcomes and limitations: Durable-benefit patients expanded tumor-associated blood clones more at 3 weeks.

Assay: immunoSEQ multiplex PCR; the TCRdb copy retains only in-frame clones and omits some. The data contain about 36,000 clones, 84% of them singletons. The CDR3 covers 12 residues. The germline V gene has CDR1 SQVTM and CDR2 ANQGSEA. V shed 1 base and J 7 bases; nucleotides not matched to a gene: 2. In regard to this clone: Its antigen is not identified.

Noted time point: peripheral blood 6 weeks after treatment start. The receptor was derived from a man aged 35 to 55 with urothelial cancer. The chain combines TRBV29-1 with TRBJ1-2, with TRBD1 identical over 8 bases. The source material was PBMCs, sampled around atezolizumab (anti-PD-L1) treatment. The CDR3 is CSVEATGAGYTF. As DNA, the CDR3 is TGCAGCGTTGAAGCGACAGGGGCTGGCTACACCTTC.